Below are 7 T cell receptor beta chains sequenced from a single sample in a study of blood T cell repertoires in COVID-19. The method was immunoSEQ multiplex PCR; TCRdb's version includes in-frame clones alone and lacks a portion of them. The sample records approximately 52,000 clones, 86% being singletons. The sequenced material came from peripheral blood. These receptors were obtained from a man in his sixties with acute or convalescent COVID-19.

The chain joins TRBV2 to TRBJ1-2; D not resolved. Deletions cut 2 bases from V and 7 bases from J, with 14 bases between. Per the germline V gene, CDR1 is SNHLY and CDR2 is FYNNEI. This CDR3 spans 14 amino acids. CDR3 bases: TGTGCCAGCAGTGAAAGAGTGGGGAGTTTTGGCTACACCTTC. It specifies CASSERVGSFGYTF.

The CDR3 nucleotides are TGTGCCAGCAGCAGACCTACAGGGAACACTGAAGCTTTCTTT. Amino acids: CASSRPTGNTEAFF. The J gene is TRBJ1-1, the V gene TRBV7-2; perhaps TRBD1 as D (5 bases). The CDR3 extends over 14 amino acids. V lost 5 bases and J 1 base, leaving 11 bases between the germline ends. Germline V CDR1 and CDR2: SGHTA, FQGNSA.

The CDR3 bases are TGTGCCAGCAGCTACAGGGGACCAACTAATGAAAAACTGTTTTTT. It codes for CASSYRGPTNEKLFF. The chain carries TRBV7-3 and TRBJ1-4; TRBD1 aligns across 7 bases. Trimming at V came to 4 bases and at J to 0 bases, leaving 2 bases not matched to a gene. The CDR3 is 15 residues long. CDR1 is SGHTA and CDR2 is FQGTGA in the germline V gene.

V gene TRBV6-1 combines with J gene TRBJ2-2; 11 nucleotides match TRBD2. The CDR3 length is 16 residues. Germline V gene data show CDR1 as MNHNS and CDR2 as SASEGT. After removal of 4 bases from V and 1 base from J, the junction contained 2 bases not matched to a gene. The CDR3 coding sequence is TGTGCCAGCAGTGTGCTAGCGGGAGGGAACACCGGGGAGCTGTTTTTT. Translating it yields CASSVLAGGNTGELFF.

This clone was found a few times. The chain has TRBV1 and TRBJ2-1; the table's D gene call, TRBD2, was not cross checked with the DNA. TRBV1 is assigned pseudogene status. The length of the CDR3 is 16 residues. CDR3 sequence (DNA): TGCACCAGCAGCCTCGGGTCTAGCAAGCCCCGGCGGGAGCAGTTCTTC. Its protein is CTSSLGSSKPRREQFF.

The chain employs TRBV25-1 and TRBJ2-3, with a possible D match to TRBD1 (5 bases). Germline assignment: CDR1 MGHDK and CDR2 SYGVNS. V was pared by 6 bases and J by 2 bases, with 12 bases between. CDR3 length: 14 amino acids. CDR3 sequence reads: CASSRDEFTDTQYF. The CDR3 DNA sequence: TGTGCCAGCAGCAGGGATGAATTCACAGATACGCAGTATTTT.

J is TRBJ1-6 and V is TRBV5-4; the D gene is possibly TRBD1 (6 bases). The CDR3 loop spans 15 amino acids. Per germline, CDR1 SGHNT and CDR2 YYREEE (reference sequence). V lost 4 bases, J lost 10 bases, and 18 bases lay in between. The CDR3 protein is CASSPAPGQRSPLHF. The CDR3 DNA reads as TGTGCCAGCAGCCCGGCCCCAGGACAGCGATCACCCCTCCACTTT.